One and the same sample provided the 26 T cell receptor beta chains below, sequenced in a study of blood T cells in healthy people across ages. Primed by a sample-barcoded 5' primer and a J-beta primer mix, a second PCR proceeded for 7 to 11 cycles. TCRdb processed the 5' RACE reads anew with MiXCR; each CDR3 protein has one entry. The sample lists over a million distinct CDR3 sequences, under 30% occurring once. The data were also submitted as part of a second study, on T cells of mothers and their children.

Sequencing input: blood. The receptors come from a girl aged 2 to 10 in good health.

This clonotype occurred a few times. The rearrangement uses TRBV29-1 and TRBJ2-2, with 8 bases matching TRBD2. Germline values: CDR1 SQVTM, CDR2 ANQGSEA. This CDR3 is built from 13 residues. V lost 4 bases, J lost 6 bases, and 4 bases stayed unmatched. The CDR3 DNA reads TGCAGCGTTGTAGCGGGGAAAGCCGGGGAGCTGTTTTTT. Its protein product is CSVVAGKAGELFF.

The chain joins TRBV7-3 to TRBJ2-3; D unclear. V lost 4 bases and J lost 6, with 14 bases in between. CDR1 is SGHTA and CDR2 is FQGTGA in the germline V gene. There are 14 residues in the CDR3. The CDR3 sequence: CASSSQRTADTQYF. CDR3 bases: TGTGCCAGCAGCTCCCAAAGGACCGCCGATACGCAGTATTTT.

This clonotype was seen only a few times. V is TRBV7-8 and J is TRBJ2-5, with D perhaps TRBD1 (5 bases). V dropped 6 bases and J dropped 4 bases, with 27 bases sitting between them. Germline V gene data show CDR1 as SGHVS and CDR2 as FQNEAQ. The CDR3 has 18 residues. The CDR3 region is CASRGQWQGHRLGETQYF. CDR3 nucleotide sequence: TGTGCCAGCAGGGGGCAGTGGCAGGGTCATAGGTTAGGAGAGACCCAGTACTTC.

This clonotype turned up a few times. This chain links TRBV29-1 with TRBJ2-5, with D possibly being TRBD1 (6 bases). This CDR3 has 12 residues. The germline gives CDR1 SQVTM, CDR2 ANQGSEA. V lost 7 bases and J 2 bases, leaving 11 bases between the germline ends. The CDR3 DNA follows: TGCAGCGCCATGGACAGACAAGAGACCCAGTACTTC. It specifies CSAMDRQETQYF.

This clonotype was detected a few times. This chain links TRBV7-2 with TRBJ2-5, with 9 bases fitting TRBD2. V dropped 1 base and J dropped 5; count of bases not matched to a gene: 11. The CDR3 runs 17 residues. The germline CDR1 and CDR2 sequences are SGHTA and FQGNSA. The CDR3 sequence: CASSLVFERGARETQYF. The DNA for the CDR3 is TGTGCCAGCAGCTTAGTGTTTGAGCGGGGGGCGAGGGAGACCCAGTACTTC.

Here the CDR3 reads CASSLGDRVKTQYF. The CDR3 DNA reads as TGTGCCAGCAGCTTAGGGGACAGAGTAAAAACCCAGTACTTC. The genes are TRBV7-9 and TRBJ2-1, with 7 bases aligning to TRBD1. Gene TRBJ2-5 matches the end of the DNA better, so the J call may be wrong. Germline V gives CDR1 SEHNR, CDR2 FQNEAQ (reference sequence). The CDR3 extends over 14 amino acids.

The rearrangement joins TRBV11-2 to TRBJ2-5; D gene ambiguous. Germline lookup yields CDR1 SGHAT and CDR2 FQNNGV. V was trimmed by 0 bases and J by 5 bases, leaving 10 bases between them. This CDR3 is built from 14 residues. The CDR3 region has the DNA TGTGCCAGCAGCTTAGATCTTAATGGGGAGACCCAGTACTTC. Translated, it gives CASSLDLNGETQYF.

This rearrangement joins TRBV3-1 to TRBJ2-3; 9 positions agree with TRBD2. Germline lookup yields CDR1 LGHDT and CDR2 YNNKEL (reference sequence). V shed 4 bases and J 2 bases; nucleotides not matched to a gene: 16. This CDR3 is built from 19 residues. The CDR3 DNA follows: TGTGCCAGCAGCCCCCCTCGACTAGCGGAAATTTCTTTCACAGATACGCAGTATTTT. This sequence encodes CASSPPRLAEISFTDTQYF.

This clonotype appeared a few times. J is TRBJ1-2 and V is TRBV11-2, with unresolved D. The CDR3 sequence is 11 residues long. V lost 8 bases, J lost 1 base, and 5 bases lay in between. Per the germline V gene, CDR1 is SGHAT and CDR2 is FQNNGV. CDR3 bases: TGTGCCAGCGAGTTTAACTATGGCTACACCTTC. This codes for CASEFNYGYTF.

There are a few counts of this clonotype. The rearrangement uses TRBV3-1 and TRBJ2-2, with 7 positions matching TRBD1. The germline V gene has CDR1 LGHDT and CDR2 YNNKEL (reference sequence). The CDR3 runs to 15 residues. V lost 5 bases, J lost 4 bases, and 7 bases stayed unmatched. In DNA form, the CDR3 reads TGTGCCAGCAGCTTTAGACAGGGTCTCACCGGGGAGCTGTTTTTT. It specifies CASSFRQGLTGELFF.

This chain's CDR3 is CASSERVKNIQYF. In DNA form, the CDR3 reads TGTGCCAGCAGTGAAAGGGTCAAAAACATTCAGTACTTC. The V call is TRBV6-1, the J call TRBJ2-4; D is ambiguous. V dropped 2 bases and J dropped 3 bases, with 5 bases sitting between them. Per the germline V gene, CDR1 is MNHNS and CDR2 is SASEGT. The CDR3 runs to 13 residues.

This clonotype was observed a handful of times. The V and J genes are TRBV5-1 and TRBJ2-5, with D perhaps TRBD1 or TRBD2 (5 bases each). The germline gives CDR1 SGHRS, CDR2 YFSETQ. V lost 3 bases and J 2 bases, leaving 11 bases between the germline ends. The CDR3 covers 14 residues. The CDR3 sequence is CASSWGIGQETQYF. DNA for the CDR3: TGCGCCAGCAGCTGGGGGATTGGGCAAGAGACCCAGTACTTC.

The chain carries TRBV20-1 and TRBJ2-7; perhaps TRBD1 as D (5 bases). V was cut by 0 bases and J by 5 bases, with 8 bases left in between. Germline loops: CDR1 DFQATT, CDR2 SNEGSKA (reference sequence). The CDR3 covers 12 residues. The CDR3: CSAREQGNEQYF. The CDR3 DNA is TGCAGTGCTAGAGAGCAGGGCAACGAGCAGTACTTC.

The genes are TRBV7-3 and TRBJ2-1; 7 nucleotides match TRBD2. This CDR3 is built from 14 residues. Germline V lookup: CDR1 SGHTA, CDR2 FQGTGA. J was trimmed by 5 bases and V by 5 bases; bases with no gene match: 6. CDR3 sequence (DNA): TGTGCCAGCAGCCCATCCGGGACTAACAATGAGCAGTTCTTC. Its translation is CASSPSGTNNEQFF.

The rearrangement joins TRBV11-1 to TRBJ2-2; D is unclear. The germline V gene has CDR1 SGHAT and CDR2 FQDESV (reference sequence). V lost 1 base and J lost 6, with 9 bases in between. There are 14 residues in the CDR3. The CDR3 spells CASSLGGPAGELFF. Here the CDR3 DNA reads TGTGCCAGCAGCTTAGGCGGCCCAGCCGGGGAGCTGTTTTTT.

The genes are TRBV6-5 and TRBJ2-5, with 10 bases matching TRBD1. The better agreement between TRBJ2-1 and the DNA end casts doubt on the J call. The length of the CDR3 is 19 residues. Germline V gives CDR1 MNHEY, CDR2 SVGAGI. CDR3 in amino acids: CASSYSGPTGTGEEDEQFF. The DNA for the CDR3 is TGTGCCAGCAGTTACTCCGGTCCAACCGGGACAGGGGAGGAGGATGAGCAGTTCTTC.

The CDR3 nucleotides are TGTGCCAGCAGCTCCAGCGCTGACGACTCCTACGAGCAGTACTTC. Amino acid sequence: CASSSSADDSYEQYF. The chain couples TRBV7-2 to TRBJ2-7; no reliable D call. Deletions cut 4 bases from V and 0 bases from J, with 13 bases between. Germline values: CDR1 SGHTA, CDR2 FQGNSA. This CDR3 region has 15 residues. The variable domain in full, completed from reference TRBV7-2 and TRBJ2-7, reads GAGVSQSPSNKVTEKGKDVELRCDPISGHTALYWYRQSLGQGLEFLIYFQGNSAPDKSGLPSDRFSAERTGGSVSTLTIQRTQQEDSAVYLCASSSSADDSYEQYFGPGTRLTVT.

This clonotype was detected many times. The CDR3 DNA reads as TGTGCCAGCAGCTTAGCGAGTTATGGCTACACCTTC. This gives the protein CASSLASYGYTF. The chain has TRBV7-9 and TRBJ1-2; the D is unclear. The CDR3 is made up of 12 amino acids. Looked up from germline, CDR1 is SEHNR and CDR2 is FQNEAQ (reference sequence). Trimming took off 0 bases at V and 5 bases at J, with 4 bases between the two ends.

Only a few counts were recorded for this clonotype. This chain joins TRBV29-1 and TRBJ2-1; 10 bases match TRBD1. The length of the CDR3 is 14 residues. CDR1 and CDR2 (germline): SQVTM, ANQGSEA. V lost 4 bases and J lost 8; bases outside the gene matches: 8. The CDR3: CSVGQGANYDEQFF. The CDR3 DNA sequence: TGCAGCGTTGGACAGGGGGCGAATTACGATGAGCAGTTCTTC.

Written as DNA, the CDR3 is TGTGCCAGCAGCTTAGAAGGGCAGGCCACAGATACGCAGTATTTT. It encodes CASSLEGQATDTQYF. This chain connects TRBV7-8 to TRBJ2-3; D ambiguous. Trimming took 1 base from V and 2 from J, leaving 10 bases between them. CDR3 length equals 15 residues. CDR1 is SGHVS and CDR2 is FQNEAQ in the germline V gene.

This clonotype was seen more than once but under ten times. V usage is TRBV7-2 and J usage is TRBJ2-7; 8 positions match TRBD2. V shed 0 bases and J 3 bases; nucleotides not matched to a gene: 16. The CDR3 is made up of 19 amino acids. Looked up from germline, CDR1 is SGHTA and CDR2 is FQGNSA. DNA for the CDR3: TGTGCCAGCAGCTTAGCTGGGGGCGCGGGGGGTGATTCATTCTACGAGCAGTACTTC. Translation gives CASSLAGGAGGDSFYEQYF.

This clonotype showed up just a few times. The chain recombines TRBV7-3 with TRBJ2-3, with 10 bases aligning to TRBD2. Trimming cost V 3 bases and J 2 bases; bases outside gene matches: 2. In germline, CDR1 is SGHTA, CDR2 FQGTGA. The CDR3 runs to 15 residues. CDR3 region: CASSLTSGLTDTQYF. The CDR3 DNA follows: TGTGCCAGCAGCTTGACTAGCGGGCTCACAGATACGCAGTATTTT. The variable domain in full, with the rest retrieved from reference TRBV7-3 and TRBJ2-3, is GAGVSQTPSNKVTEKGKYVELRCDPISGHTALYWYRQSLGQGPEFLIYFQGTGAADDSGLPNDRFFAVRPEGSVSTLKIQRTERGDSAVYLCASSLTSGLTDTQYFGPGTRLTVL.

The rearrangement uses TRBV29-1 and TRBJ2-7, with 7 bases identical to TRBD1. The DNA end lines up better with TRBJ2-5; the J call may be wrong. Per germline, CDR1 SQVTM and CDR2 ANQGSEA. CDR3 length: 13 amino acids. CDR3 amino acids: CSVGQRFQETQYF. In DNA form, the CDR3 reads TGCAGCGTGGGACAGAGATTCCAAGAGACCCAGTACTTC.

This clonotype was observed a few times. The chain links TRBV4-1 to TRBJ2-5; 8 bases are shared with TRBD1. The DNA end lines up better with TRBJ2-7; the J call may be wrong. Germline lookup yields CDR1 MGHRA and CDR2 YSYEKL. The CDR3 is 15 amino acids. The CDR3 loop reads CASSQDIQGAYEQYF. As DNA, the CDR3 is TGCGCCAGCAGCCAAGATATCCAGGGGGCGTACGAGCAGTACTTC.

This clonotype came up a few times. This chain joins TRBV9 and TRBJ2-3; D ambiguous. The CDR3 is made up of 14 amino acids. CDR1 is SGDLS and CDR2 is YYNGEE in the germline V gene. Between the trimmed V and J ends, which lost 6 bases and 6 bases, there was a span of 17 bases. CDR3 residues: CASTSLPMRDTQYF. In DNA form, the CDR3 reads TGTGCCAGCACTTCTCTCCCTATGAGGGATACGCAGTATTTT.

CDR3 amino acids: CSARDFRDGYTF. CDR3 DNA: TGCAGTGCTAGAGATTTTAGAGATGGCTACACCTTC. The chain combines TRBV20-1 with TRBJ1-2; D unclear. This CDR3 comprises 12 residues. Looked up from germline, CDR1 is DFQATT and CDR2 is SNEGSKA (reference sequence). Trimming took 0 bases from V and 6 from J, leaving 8 bases between them.